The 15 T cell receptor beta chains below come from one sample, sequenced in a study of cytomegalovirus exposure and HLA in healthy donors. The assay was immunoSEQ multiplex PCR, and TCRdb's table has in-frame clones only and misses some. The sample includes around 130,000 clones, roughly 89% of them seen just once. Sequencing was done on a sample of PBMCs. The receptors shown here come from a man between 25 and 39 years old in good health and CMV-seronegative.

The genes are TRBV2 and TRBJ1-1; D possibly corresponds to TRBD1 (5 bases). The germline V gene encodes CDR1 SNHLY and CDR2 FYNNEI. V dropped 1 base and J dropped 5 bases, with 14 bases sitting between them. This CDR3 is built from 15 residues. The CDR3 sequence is CASSEVRVRRTEAFF. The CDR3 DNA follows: TGTGCCAGCAGTGAAGTCAGGGTAAGAAGGACTGAAGCTTTCTTT.

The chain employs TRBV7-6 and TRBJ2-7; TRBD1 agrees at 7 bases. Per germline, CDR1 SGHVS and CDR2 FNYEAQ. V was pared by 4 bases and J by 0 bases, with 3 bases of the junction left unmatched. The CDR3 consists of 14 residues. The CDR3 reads CASSSGTDSYEQYF. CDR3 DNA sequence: TGTGCCAGCAGCTCGGGGACAGACTCCTACGAGCAGTACTTC.

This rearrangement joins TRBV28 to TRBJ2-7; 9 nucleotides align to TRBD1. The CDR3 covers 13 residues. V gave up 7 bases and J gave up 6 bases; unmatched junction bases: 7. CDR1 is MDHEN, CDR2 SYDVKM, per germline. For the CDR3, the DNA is TGTGCCAGCAAGGGACAGGGATATGCCGAGCAGTACTTC. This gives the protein CASKGQGYAEQYF.

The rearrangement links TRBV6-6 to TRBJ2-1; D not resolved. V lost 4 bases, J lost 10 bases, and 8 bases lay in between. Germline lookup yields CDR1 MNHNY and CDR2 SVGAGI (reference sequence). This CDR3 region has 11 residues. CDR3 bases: TGTGCCAGCAGTTTAGCTGGCGAGCAGTTCTTC. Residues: CASSLAGEQFF.

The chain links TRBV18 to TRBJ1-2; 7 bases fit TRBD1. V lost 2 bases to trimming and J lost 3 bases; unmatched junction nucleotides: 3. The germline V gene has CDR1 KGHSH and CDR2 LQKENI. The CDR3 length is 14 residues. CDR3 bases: TGTGCCAGCTCACCAACCGACAGGGACTATGGCTACACCTTC. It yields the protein CASSPTDRDYGYTF.

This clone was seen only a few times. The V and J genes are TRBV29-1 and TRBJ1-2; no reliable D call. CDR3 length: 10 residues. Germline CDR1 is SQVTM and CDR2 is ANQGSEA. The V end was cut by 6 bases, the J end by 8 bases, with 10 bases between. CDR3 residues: CSVLEDGYTF. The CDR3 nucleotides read TGCAGCGTGCTGGAGGACGGCTACACCTTC.

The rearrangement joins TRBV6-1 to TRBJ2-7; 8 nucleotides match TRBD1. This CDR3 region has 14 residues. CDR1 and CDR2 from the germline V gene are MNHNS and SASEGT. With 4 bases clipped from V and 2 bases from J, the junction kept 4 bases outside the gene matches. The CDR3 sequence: CASSVRQGPYEQYF. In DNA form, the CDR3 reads TGTGCCAGCAGTGTTCGACAGGGGCCCTACGAGCAGTACTTC.

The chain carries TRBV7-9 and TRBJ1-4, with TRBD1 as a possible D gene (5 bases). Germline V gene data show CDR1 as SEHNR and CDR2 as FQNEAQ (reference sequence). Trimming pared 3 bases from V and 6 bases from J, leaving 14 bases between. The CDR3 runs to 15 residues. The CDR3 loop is CASSFRGNRDEKLFF. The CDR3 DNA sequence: TGTGCCAGCAGCTTTAGGGGCAACCGAGATGAAAAACTGTTTTTT.

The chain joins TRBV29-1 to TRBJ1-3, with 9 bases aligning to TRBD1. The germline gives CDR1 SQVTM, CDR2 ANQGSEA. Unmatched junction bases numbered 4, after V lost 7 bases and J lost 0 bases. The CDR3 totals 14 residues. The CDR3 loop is CSGTGANSGNTIYF. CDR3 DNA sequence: TGCAGCGGGACAGGGGCCAACTCTGGAAACACCATATATTTT.

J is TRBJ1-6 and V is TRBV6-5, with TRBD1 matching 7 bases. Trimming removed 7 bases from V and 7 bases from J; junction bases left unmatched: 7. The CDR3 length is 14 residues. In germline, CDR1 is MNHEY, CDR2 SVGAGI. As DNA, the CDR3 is TGTGCCAGCACCGACCGGGACAGCAATTCACCCCTCCACTTT. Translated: CASTDRDSNSPLHF.

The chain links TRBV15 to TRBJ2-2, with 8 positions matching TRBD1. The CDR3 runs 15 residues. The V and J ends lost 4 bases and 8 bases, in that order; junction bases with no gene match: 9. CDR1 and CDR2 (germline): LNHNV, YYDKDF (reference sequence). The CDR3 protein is CATSIGQGGPGELFF. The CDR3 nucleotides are TGTGCCACCAGCATCGGACAGGGCGGTCCTGGGGAGCTGTTTTTT.

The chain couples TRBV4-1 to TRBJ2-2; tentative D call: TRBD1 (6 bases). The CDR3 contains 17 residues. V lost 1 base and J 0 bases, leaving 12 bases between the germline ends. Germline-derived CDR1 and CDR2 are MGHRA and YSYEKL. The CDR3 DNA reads TGCGCCAGCAGCCAAGGGACAGATATCGCGAACACCGGGGAGCTGTTTTTT. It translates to CASSQGTDIANTGELFF.

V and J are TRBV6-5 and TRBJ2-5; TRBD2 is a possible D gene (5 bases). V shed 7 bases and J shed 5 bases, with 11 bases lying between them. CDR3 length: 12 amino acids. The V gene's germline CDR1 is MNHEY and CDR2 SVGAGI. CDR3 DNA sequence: TGTGCCAGCACCAAACCGGGGGAGACCCAGTACTTC. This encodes CASTKPGETQYF.

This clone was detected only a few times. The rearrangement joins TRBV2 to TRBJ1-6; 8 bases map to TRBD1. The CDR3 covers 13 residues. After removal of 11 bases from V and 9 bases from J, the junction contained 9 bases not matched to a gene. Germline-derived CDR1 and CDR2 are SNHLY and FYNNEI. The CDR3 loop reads CAVKGDRGSPLHF. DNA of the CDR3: TGTGCCGTAAAGGGCGACAGGGGTTCACCCCTCCACTTT. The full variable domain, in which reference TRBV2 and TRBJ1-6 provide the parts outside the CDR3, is EPEVTQTPSHQVTQMGQEVILRCVPISNHLYFYWYRQILGQKVEFLVSFYNNEISEKSEIFDDQFSVERPDGSNFTLKIRSTKLEDSAMYFCAVKGDRGSPLHFGNGTRLTVT.

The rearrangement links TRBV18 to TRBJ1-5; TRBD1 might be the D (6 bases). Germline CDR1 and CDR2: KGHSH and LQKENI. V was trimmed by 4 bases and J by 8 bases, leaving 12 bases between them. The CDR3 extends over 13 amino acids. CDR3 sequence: CASSRGTGKPQHF. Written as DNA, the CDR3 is TGTGCCAGCTCACGAGGCACAGGGAAGCCCCAGCATTTT.